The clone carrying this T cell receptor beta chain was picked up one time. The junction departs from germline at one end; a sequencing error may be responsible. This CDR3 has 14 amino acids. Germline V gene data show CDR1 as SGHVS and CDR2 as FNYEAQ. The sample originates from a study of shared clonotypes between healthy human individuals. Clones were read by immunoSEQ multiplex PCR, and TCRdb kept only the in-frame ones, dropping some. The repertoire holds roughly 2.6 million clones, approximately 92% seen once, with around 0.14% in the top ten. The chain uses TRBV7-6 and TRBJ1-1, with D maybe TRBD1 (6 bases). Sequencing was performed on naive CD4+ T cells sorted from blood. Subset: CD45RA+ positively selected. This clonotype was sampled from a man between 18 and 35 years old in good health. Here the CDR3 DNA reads TGTGCCAGCAGCCCCGTGGGGGCGAACGCTGAAGCTTTCTTT. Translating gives CASSPVGANAEAFF.